The rows below give T cell receptor beta chains drawn from one sample of a study of cytomegalovirus exposure and HLA in healthy donors. Libraries were prepared by immunoSEQ multiplex PCR; TCRdb keeps only in-frame clonotypes and omits some of them. Here the sample spans 40,000 to 55,000 clones, over 75% being singletons. Sequenced: PBMCs. Source of these receptors: a boy younger than 18 in good health and CMV-seropositive. The CDR3 runs from the conserved cysteine through the conserved F or W. The D gene is left open where the match is weak. Some rows have no size entry. The others give once, few or many, or a class for an expanded clone.

v_call	j_call	clone_size	d_call	cdr3_nt	cdr3_aa
TRBV12-5	TRBJ2-2	few	TRBD2	TGTGCTAGTGGTGCGACTAGCGGTACCGGGGAGCTGTTTTTT	CASGATSGTGELFF
TRBV19	TRBJ2-7	NA	TRBD1	TGTGCCAGCAGGGGGCTCGGCTACGAGCAGTACTTC	CASRGLGYEQYF
TRBV15	TRBJ2-2	few	TRBD1	TGTGCCACCAGCCGAGAAACCGGGACAGGGTCCGGGGAGCTGTTTTTT	CATSRETGTGSGELFF
TRBV9	TRBJ1-1	NA	TRBD1	TGTGCCAGCAGCCCTAGCGGGACAGGGGCGACTGAAGCTTTCTTT	CASSPSGTGATEAFF
TRBV29-1	TRBJ1-1	once	NA	TGCAGCGTTGAGAGCACTGAAGCTTTCTTT	CSVESTEAFF
TRBV13	TRBJ2-1	NA	TRBD2	TGTGCCAGCAGCCTCAGCGGGAGCTCCTACAATGAGCAGTTCTTC	CASSLSGSSYNEQFF
TRBV5-1	TRBJ2-7	NA	TRBD1	TGCGCCAGCAGCTTTACAGGGGCCTACGAGCAGTACTTC	CASSFTGAYEQYF
TRBV28	TRBJ2-5	NA	TRBD2	TGTGCCAGCAGCCAATTCGAGGAGAGCGGGGGGGCCCAAGAGACCCAGTACTTC	CASSQFEESGGAQETQYF
TRBV7-8	TRBJ1-2	NA	TRBD1	TGTGCCAGCAGCTCGGGACAGGGCTATGGCTACACCTTC	CASSSGQGYGYTF
TRBV6-6	TRBJ2-1	NA	NA	TGTGCCAGCGGGCAATTGTACAATGAGCAGTTCTTC	CASGQLYNEQFF
TRBV7-9	TRBJ2-5	NA	NA	TGTGCCAGCAGCCCACAACCTCGGACCGGGAAAGGGTTAGCCCAGTACTTC	CASSPQPRTGKGLAQYF
TRBV7-3	TRBJ1-5	NA	TRBD1	TGTGCCAGCAGCTTGACAGGGTCACAGCCCCAGCATTTT	CASSLTGSQPQHF
TRBV7-2	TRBJ2-2	NA	NA	TGTGCCAGCAGCACCCCCGGTGGGGAGCTGTTTTTT	CASSTPGGELFF
TRBV19	TRBJ1-3	NA	TRBD1	TGTGCCAGTAGCAGGACAGGGGACAGGAACACCATATATTTT	CASSRTGDRNTIYF
TRBV9	TRBJ1-2	once	TRBD1	TGTGCCAGCAGCGGAGAGTCCGGGACAGGGTTAAACTATGGCTACACCTTC	CASSGESGTGLNYGYTF
TRBV6-1	TRBJ1-2	NA	NA	TGTGCCAGCAGTGCGTTGACCGGAGGCTATGGCTACACCTTC	CASSALTGGYGYTF
TRBV7-6	TRBJ1-1	NA	NA	TGTGCCAGCAGCTTCGTGGGAGCCGAAGCTTTCTTT	CASSFVGAEAFF
TRBV4-1	TRBJ1-6	few	NA	TGCGCCAGCAGCCAAGGAGTCGCGGGGGTAGCTTATTCACCCCTCCACTTT	CASSQGVAGVAYSPLHF
TRBV7-9	TRBJ1-1	few	NA	TGTGCCAGCAGCCCGACAGGACACCGCTCGGCTGAAGCTTTCTTT	CASSPTGHRSAEAFF
TRBV10-3	TRBJ2-2	NA	NA	TGTGCCATCAGTGAGGTGCGCTCACCGACCGGGGAGCTGTTTTTT	CAISEVRSPTGELFF
TRBV5-1	TRBJ2-7	NA	NA	TGCGCCAGCAGCTTAGTGGGGGAGGACGAGCAGTACTTC	CASSLVGEDEQYF
TRBV13	TRBJ1-5	NA	TRBD1	TGTGCCAGCAGCTTAGGGACAGGGAATCAGCCCCAGCATTTT	CASSLGTGNQPQHF
TRBV9	TRBJ2-3	once	TRBD2	TGTGCCAGCAGCGGGGGGGTAGCGGGGACAGATACGCAGTATTTT	CASSGGVAGTDTQYF